This T cell receptor beta chain is drawn from a study of blood T cells in healthy people across ages. Together with a sample-barcoded 5' primer, a J-beta primer mix was included in a second PCR lasting roughly 6 to 12 cycles. Every sample produced at least 2.5 million CDR3-containing paired-end reads. TCRdb recomputed calls from the 5' RACE reads with MiXCR, one row per CDR3 protein. Counted here are about 780,000 distinct CDR3 sequences, roughly 46% occurring once; the ten biggest clones make up 15% to 20%. Study-level results: Researchers deemed the diversity estimates from one million T cells underestimates.

Germline V gene lookup returns CDR1 DFQATT and CDR2 SNEGSKA (reference sequence). The germline V and J ends were trimmed by 1 base and 9 bases, with 13 bases remaining between them. The CDR3 is made up of 14 amino acids. Only a few counts were recorded for this clonotype. Its antigen is not identified. Aged roughly 6 to 90, donors were systemically healthy Caucasians from Russia. The sequenced material came from blood. The rearrangement links TRBV20-1 to TRBJ1-6; D is possibly TRBD1 (5 bases). The sequence came from a man at least 80 years old in good health. CDR3 nucleotides: TGCAGTGCTAGAGGGGGCCCCTTTGTTTCACCCCTCCACTTT. This translates into CSARGGPFVSPLHF.